One and the same sample provided the 10 T cell receptor beta chains below, sequenced in a study of cytomegalovirus exposure and HLA in healthy donors. PCR employed 60 Vbeta and 13 Jbeta primers. The method was immunoSEQ multiplex PCR; TCRdb's version includes in-frame clones alone and lacks a portion of them. This sample yields 100,000 or so clones, of which about 74% are seen a single time; approximately 4.8% belongs to the top ten. The specimen was PBMCs. These receptors were taken from a woman aged 18-35 years in good health and CMV-seropositive.

The chain recombines TRBV30 with TRBJ2-5; 8 bases are a match to TRBD2. Germline V CDR1 and CDR2: GTSNPN, SVGIG (reference sequence). The CDR3 contains 12 residues. Losses at the gene ends were 4 bases for V and 4 bases for J; bases not matched to a gene: 2. The CDR3 loop reads CAWTGGVETQYF. The CDR3, as DNA: TGTGCCTGGACGGGAGGGGTAGAGACCCAGTACTTC.

The chain uses TRBV2 and TRBJ2-5; D is possibly TRBD1 (5 bases). V was pared by 2 bases and J by 4 bases, with 11 bases between. The CDR3 extends over 14 amino acids. CDR1 is SNHLY and CDR2 is FYNNEI in the germline V gene. DNA for the CDR3: TGTGCCAGCAGTGAAAATTGGGGCCCAGAGACCCAGTACTTC. It yields the protein CASSENWGPETQYF.

The chain combines TRBV7-9 with TRBJ2-2; 8 nucleotides agree with TRBD2. V dropped 3 bases and J dropped 7; count of bases not matched to a gene: 13. The CDR3 is 17 amino acids. The germline CDR1 and CDR2 sequences are SEHNR and FQNEAQ (reference sequence). The CDR3 is CASSLIGRAMFDGELFF. CDR3 nucleotides: TGTGCCAGCAGCTTGATCGGGAGGGCCATGTTTGACGGGGAGCTGTTTTTT. Filled out from reference TRBV7-9 and TRBJ2-2, the complete variable domain reads DTGVSQNPRHKITKRGQNVTFRCDPISEHNRLYWYRQTLGQGPEFLTYFQNEAQLEKSRLLSDRFSAERPKGSFSTLEIQRTEQGDSAMYLCASSLIGRAMFDGELFFGEGSRLTVL.

This clone was recorded a few times. CDR3 nucleotides: TGTGCCAGCAGTGAGCTTCCGGACAGGGGGCTGACTGAAGCTTTCTTT. It specifies CASSELPDRGLTEAFF. The chain uses TRBV6-1 and TRBJ1-1, with 11 bases that match TRBD1. CDR3 length: 16 amino acids. The J segment lost 5 bases and the V segment lost 3 bases, leaving 8 bases of the junction unmatched. Looked up from germline, CDR1 is MNHNS and CDR2 is SASEGT.

The chain joins TRBV28 to TRBJ2-5; 8 nucleotides align to TRBD2. Germline CDR1 is MDHEN and CDR2 is SYDVKM. The CDR3 contains 12 residues. V was clipped by 10 bases and J by 4 bases; unmatched bases: 5. The CDR3 region is CATGGGRETQYF. The CDR3 nucleotides read TGTGCCACCGGGGGGGGCCGAGAGACCCAGTACTTC.

The rearrangement uses TRBV5-1 and TRBJ2-3, with a possible D match to TRBD2 (7 bases). This CDR3 comprises 14 residues. V was trimmed by 8 bases and J by 4 bases, leaving 17 bases between them. Per germline, CDR1 SGHRS and CDR2 YFSETQ. CDR3 sequence: CASPEGEGADTQYF. In nucleotides, the CDR3 is TGCGCCAGTCCCGAGGGGGAGGGCGCAGATACGCAGTATTTT.

This clone came up once. The chain links TRBV10-1 to TRBJ2-5; a weak D match, TRBD2 (6 bases). This CDR3 comprises 15 residues. Germline loops: CDR1 WNHNN, CDR2 SYGVQD (reference sequence). The V end lost 6 bases, the J end lost 5 bases, and 19 bases lay between the germline ends. Here the CDR3 DNA reads TGCGCCAGCAGCTTCCGGGACTCGGGGACCGAGACCCAGTACTTC. It translates to CASSFRDSGTETQYF.

The genes are TRBV2 and TRBJ2-1, with D possibly TRBD2 on 6 matching bases. Germline CDR1 and CDR2: SNHLY and FYNNEI. The V end was cut by 10 bases, the J end by 7 bases, with 17 bases between. The CDR3 contains 13 residues. Here the CDR3 reads CANSRGLRNEQFF. DNA for the CDR3: TGTGCCAACAGCCGGGGACTGAGAAATGAGCAGTTCTTC. Drawing the rest from reference TRBV2 and TRBJ2-1, the complete variable domain is EPEVTQTPSHQVTQMGQEVILRCVPISNHLYFYWYRQILGQKVEFLVSFYNNEISEKSEIFDDQFSVERPDGSNFTLKIRSTKLEDSAMYFCANSRGLRNEQFFGPGTRLTVL.

This chain links TRBV6-5 with TRBJ1-2; D is undetermined. V lost 0 bases, J lost 6 bases, and 11 bases lay in between. The CDR3 is 14 residues long. CDR1 and CDR2 (germline): MNHEY, SVGAGI. The chain's CDR3 is CASSYSGPSDGYTF. The CDR3 DNA reads TGTGCCAGCAGTTACTCGGGCCCATCGGATGGCTACACCTTC.

The V and J genes are TRBV18 and TRBJ2-5, with D possibly being TRBD2 (5 bases). The CDR3 length is 13 residues. Trimming pared 2 bases from V and 4 bases from J, leaving 8 bases between. Germline-derived CDR1 and CDR2 are KGHSH and LQKENI. The DNA of the CDR3 is TGTGCCAGCTCACCATCTAGCAGAGAGACCCAGTACTTC. This translates into CASSPSSRETQYF. Variable domain in full (rest from reference TRBV18 and TRBJ2-5): NAGVMQNPRHLVRRRGQEARLRCSPMKGHSHVYWYRQLPEEGLKFMVYLQKENIIDESGMPKERFSAEFPKEGPSILRIQQVVRGDSAAYFCASSPSSRETQYFGPGTRLLVL.